The T cell receptor (beta chain) under discussion was sequenced for a study of cytomegalovirus exposure and HLA in healthy donors. Study-wide results and caveats: Immune exposure information comprised only CMV serostatus.

The primer mix had 60 Vbeta and 13 Jbeta primers. Only in-frame clones appear in the TCRdb table, and some are missing; sequencing was by immunoSEQ multiplex PCR. The repertoire holds about 60,000 clones, with approximately 70% as singletons. V was clipped by 2 bases and J by 5 bases, with 10 bases between them. The CDR3 runs to 14 residues. Per the germline V gene, CDR1 is KGHSH and CDR2 is LQKENI. Notes on this clone: Its antigen is unknown.

The chain recombines TRBV18 with TRBJ1-5; D unresolved. The sample was PBMCs. The TCR originated in a woman between 55 and 75 years old in good health and CMV-seropositive. The CDR3 region has the DNA TGTGCCAGCTCACCATCCCAAACATATCAGCCCCAGCATTTT. It translates to CASSPSQTYQPQHF.